The 14 T cell receptor beta chains below were found in one sample sequenced in a study of blood T cell repertoires in COVID-19. Produced via immunoSEQ multiplex PCR; TCRdb's table is partial and in-frame only. Here the sample spans roughly 400,000 clones, more than 70% being singletons. The sequencing input was peripheral blood. These receptors all come from a woman aged 55-69 years with COVID-19, enrolled during active disease.

V usage is TRBV18 and J usage is TRBJ2-5; tentative D call: TRBD1 (5 bases). Between the trimmed V and J ends, which lost 4 bases and 2 bases, there was a span of 8 bases. This CDR3 has 13 residues. From germline, CDR1 is KGHSH and CDR2 LQKENI. Here the CDR3 reads CASSQGIQETQYF. In DNA, the CDR3 is TGTGCCAGCTCACAGGGGATACAAGAGACCCAGTACTTC.

The chain employs TRBV27 and TRBJ2-7; D perhaps matches TRBD1 (6 bases). The CDR3 spans 17 residues. The germline V and J ends were trimmed by 2 bases and 3 bases, with 20 bases remaining between them. Germline lookup yields CDR1 MNHEY and CDR2 SMNVEV (reference sequence). CDR3 in amino acids: CASSLIGSTEGDYEQYF. The CDR3 coding sequence is TGTGCCAGCAGTTTAATTGGATCGACAGAGGGGGACTACGAGCAGTACTTC.

The J gene is TRBJ1-2, the V gene TRBV6-5; D remains ambiguous. The CDR3 is 12 amino acids. CDR1 is MNHEY, CDR2 SVGAGI, per germline. Trimming stripped 4 bases from V and 4 bases from J, with 7 bases between. CDR3: CASSFQFYGYTF. The CDR3 nucleotides read TGTGCCAGCAGTTTCCAGTTCTATGGCTACACCTTC.

V usage is TRBV5-1 and J usage is TRBJ2-7; weak D call: TRBD1 (6 bases). The V end was cut by 0 bases, the J end by 3 bases, with 13 bases between. The germline V gene encodes CDR1 SGHRS and CDR2 YFSETQ. The CDR3 length is 15 residues. The DNA of the CDR3 is TGCGCCAGCAGCTTGGTCGGAAAAGGGGGCTACGAGCAGTACTTC. Translating it yields CASSLVGKGGYEQYF. The full variable domain, with the rest looked up from reference TRBV5-1 and TRBJ2-7, is KAGVTQTPRYLIKTRGQQVTLSCSPISGHRSVSWYQQTPGQGLQFLFEYFSETQRNKGNFPGRFSGRQFSNSRSEMNVSTLELGDSALYLCASSLVGKGGYEQYFGPGTRLTVT.

The gene calls are TRBV28 and TRBJ1-4, with a tentative D call TRBD1 (5 bases). This CDR3 is built from 15 residues. Trimming cost V 5 bases and J 8 bases, with 18 bases left between them. The germline gives CDR1 MDHEN, CDR2 SYDVKM. The CDR3 DNA reads TGTGCCAGCAGTCTCGCAGGTCCGCGGGGGGAAAAACTGTTTTTT. This sequence encodes CASSLAGPRGEKLFF.

The chain uses TRBV7-2 and TRBJ1-1; D gene unclear. This CDR3 has 13 amino acids. The germline V and J ends were trimmed by 6 bases and 5 bases, with 13 bases remaining between them. Germline loops: CDR1 SGHTA, CDR2 FQGNSA. CDR3 in DNA: TGTGCCAGCAGGTTATTCCGAGAAACTGAAGCTTTCTTT. This sequence encodes CASRLFRETEAFF.

Worth noting for this clone: Other DNA variants within this sample encode the same CDR3. This chain connects TRBV28 to TRBJ1-4; 11 bases line up with TRBD1. The germline gives CDR1 MDHEN, CDR2 SYDVKM. Trimming cost V 2 bases and J 8 bases; bases outside gene matches: 4. This CDR3 spans 15 amino acids. The CDR3 coding sequence is TGTGCCAGCAGTTTAGGGACAGGGGGAAAGGAAAAACTGTTTTTT. Residues: CASSLGTGGKEKLFF.

This clone has a handful of counts. The gene calls are TRBV18 and TRBJ1-2, with 10 bases matching TRBD1. Germline-derived CDR1 and CDR2 are KGHSH and LQKENI. CDR3 length equals 17 residues. V dropped 2 bases and J dropped 4; count of bases not matched to a gene: 10. The CDR3 reads CASSPETGGPTTYGYTF. The CDR3 region has the DNA TGTGCCAGCTCACCAGAGACAGGGGGCCCTACAACCTATGGCTACACCTTC.

This chain connects TRBV6-5 to TRBJ1-4, with TRBD1 matching 9 bases. This CDR3 contains 15 residues. Per the germline V gene, CDR1 is MNHEY and CDR2 is SVGAGI. V gave up 0 bases and J gave up 8 bases; unmatched junction bases: 4. The CDR3 nucleotides read TGTGCCAGCAGTTACTCGATAACAGGGGGCGAAAAACTGTTTTTT. Translation: CASSYSITGGEKLFF.

The V call is TRBV4-1, the J call TRBJ2-5; 10 nucleotides match TRBD1. Germline lookup yields CDR1 MGHRA and CDR2 YSYEKL. The CDR3 has 14 residues. V lost 4 bases to trimming and J lost 5 bases; unmatched junction nucleotides: 4. The chain's CDR3 is CASSPGQGMETQYF. CDR3 nucleotides: TGCGCCAGCAGCCCGGGACAGGGGATGGAGACCCAGTACTTC.

V is TRBV28 and J is TRBJ2-1; TRBD1 agrees at 8 bases. CDR1 is MDHEN, CDR2 SYDVKM, per germline. J was trimmed by 10 bases and V by 4 bases; bases with no gene match: 6. There are 13 residues in the CDR3. The CDR3 region has the DNA TGTGCCAGCAGTTGGAGACAGGGGATCGAGCAGTTCTTC. Protein sequence: CASSWRQGIEQFF.

V is TRBV3-1 (or the pseudogene TRBV3-2) and J is TRBJ2-3, with D hard to call. Germline loops: CDR1 LGHDT, CDR2 YNNKEL (reference sequence). V lost 4 bases and J 0 bases, leaving 5 bases between the germline ends. This CDR3 spans 13 amino acids. CDR3: CASSLLSTDTQYF. The CDR3 DNA sequence: TGTGCCAGCAGCCTCCTTAGCACAGATACGCAGTATTTT.

This clone appeared a few times. V gene TRBV2 combines with J gene TRBJ1-5; TRBD1 matches at 10 bases. V shed 6 bases, J shed 2 bases, and the junction held 13 bases outside the gene matches. The germline CDR1 and CDR2 sequences are SNHLY and FYNNEI. CDR3 length equals 18 residues. In DNA form, the CDR3 reads TGTGCCAGCAGACCGGGACAGGGGATGAGTCTAGGCAATCAGCCCCAGCATTTT. Translation gives CASRPGQGMSLGNQPQHF.

The V and J genes are TRBV7-9 and TRBJ2-7; the match to TRBD1 covers 9 bases. The CDR3 runs to 14 residues. Per germline, CDR1 SEHNR and CDR2 FQNEAQ (reference sequence). V was clipped by 1 base and J by 4 bases; unmatched bases: 2. The CDR3 spells CASSLDRGLYEQYF. CDR3 bases: TGTGCCAGCAGCTTAGACAGGGGGCTTTACGAGCAGTACTTC.